These 7 T cell receptor beta chains were all obtained from the same sample, sequenced in a study of blood T cell repertoires in COVID-19. Profiled with immunoSEQ multiplex PCR; TCRdb holds only in-frame clones, not every one. The sample lists 140,000 or so clones, over 75% seen once, with approximately 10% in the top ten. The sequencing input was peripheral blood. These receptors originate from a man aged 60 to 75 with active or convalescent COVID-19.

J is TRBJ2-7 and V is TRBV27; 8 bases agree with TRBD1. This CDR3 has 16 residues. Germline-derived CDR1 and CDR2 are MNHEY and SMNVEV (reference sequence). With 0 bases clipped from V and 5 bases from J, the junction kept 9 bases outside the gene matches. CDR3 loop: CASSLSGRGRIHEQYF. As DNA, the CDR3 is TGTGCCAGCAGTTTATCGGGCAGGGGGCGCATCCACGAGCAGTACTTC.

The rearrangement joins TRBV5-1 to TRBJ2-7; D perhaps matches TRBD2 (6 bases). V lost 0 bases, J lost 0 bases, and 13 bases lay in between. The CDR3 covers 16 residues. Germline CDR1 and CDR2: SGHRS and YFSETQ. This chain's CDR3 is CASSLAILADSYEQYF. The CDR3 DNA sequence: TGCGCCAGCAGCTTGGCCATACTAGCCGACTCCTACGAGCAGTACTTC.

This clone was picked up one time. The J gene is TRBJ2-7, the V gene TRBV11-2; 7 bases line up with TRBD1. This CDR3 region has 16 residues. V lost 4 bases and J lost 2; bases outside the gene matches: 11. Germline CDR1 reads SGHAT; CDR2 reads FQNNGV. In nucleotides, the CDR3 is TGTGCCAGCAGCTCACTACCCAGACAGGGACCCTACGAGCAGTACTTC. Protein: CASSSLPRQGPYEQYF. Variable domain in full (rest from reference TRBV11-2 and TRBJ2-7): EAGVAQSPRYKIIEKRQSVAFWCNPISGHATLYWYQQILGQGPKLLIQFQNNGVVDDSQLPKDRFSAERLKGVDSTLKIQPAKLEDSAVYLCASSSLPRQGPYEQYFGPGTRLTVT.

The V call is TRBV10-1, the J call TRBJ2-7, with 10 bases identical to TRBD1. CDR1 is WNHNN and CDR2 is SYGVQD in the germline V gene (reference sequence). V trimming: 5 bases; J trimming: 2 bases; junction bases outside the gene matches: 6. This CDR3 is built from 15 residues. The CDR3 DNA sequence: TGCGCCAGCAGTCCCGCGGGACAGGGGACCTACGAGCAGTACTTC. It yields the protein CASSPAGQGTYEQYF.

The chain carries TRBV7-9 and TRBJ2-1; no clear D gene. CDR1 and CDR2 (germline): SEHNR, FQNEAQ (reference sequence). This CDR3 region has 13 residues. V lost 5 bases and J 5 bases, leaving 10 bases between the germline ends. The CDR3 is CASSVGGHNEQFF. As DNA, the CDR3 is TGTGCCAGCAGCGTAGGTGGGCACAATGAGCAGTTCTTC. Variable domain in full (rest from reference TRBV7-9 and TRBJ2-1): DTGVSQNPRHKITKRGQNVTFRCDPISEHNRLYWYRQTLGQGPEFLTYFQNEAQLEKSRLLSDRFSAERPKGSFSTLEIQRTEQGDSAMYLCASSVGGHNEQFFGPGTRLTVL.

The chain carries TRBV6-1 and TRBJ1-5; D not certain. The CDR3 sequence is 14 residues long. V was cut by 2 bases and J by 2 bases, with 7 bases left in between. Germline V gene lookup returns CDR1 MNHNS and CDR2 SASEGT. DNA for the CDR3: TGTGCCAGCAGTGAAAACCGAGGCAATCAGCCCCAGCATTTT. Encoded protein: CASSENRGNQPQHF.

The V call is TRBV5-5, the J call TRBJ1-6, with a possible D match to TRBD1 (6 bases). Trimming left V 4 bases short and J 4 bases short, with 9 bases between. This CDR3 has 14 amino acids. Germline V lookup: CDR1 SGHKS, CDR2 YYEKEE (reference sequence). As DNA, the CDR3 is TGTGCCAGCAGCCTACAGGGTTATAATTCACCCCTCCACTTT. This codes for CASSLQGYNSPLHF.